The clone carrying this T cell receptor beta chain was picked up a small number of times. Its antigen is not known. The data were obtained in a study of T cells in Graves' hyperthyroidism and ophthalmopathy. Study outcomes and limitations: The majority of expanded thyroid clonotypes above 0.001 also appeared in blood.

The ends were cut back, 1 base at V and 4 bases at J, with 11 bases in the middle. Germline V CDR1 and CDR2: SGHTA, FQGTGA. The CDR3 runs 15 residues. Inclusion characteristics of ophthalmopathy patients comprised a Clinical Activity Score of at least 3, a NOSPECS grade of at least 4, and duration under 3 months. Each diagnosis drew on symptoms, thyroxine, TRAb, thyroid ultrasound and orbital computed tomography findings. PBMCs were obtained from 9 to 10 ml fresh peripheral blood. TCR beta CDR3 regions were amplified from RNA. First-round RT-PCR with HTBI primers amplified the TCR CDR3 region. MiXCR was run by TCRdb on the multiplex PCR reads, yielding one entry per CDR3 protein. The sample consists of more than 500,000 distinct CDR3 sequences, more than 15% of them appearing once.

The sequenced sample was blood. V usage is TRBV7-3 and J usage is TRBJ2-1; no definite D call. The receptor's source is a woman in her twenties or thirties with Graves' ophthalmopathy. The CDR3: CASSLIRSPYNEQFF. The CDR3 DNA reads TGTGCCAGCAGCTTAATCAGGTCCCCATACAATGAGCAGTTCTTC. The variable domain in full, completed from reference TRBV7-3 and TRBJ2-1, reads GAGVSQTPSNKVTEKGKYVELRCDPISGHTALYWYRQSLGQGPEFLIYFQGTGAADDSGLPNDRFFAVRPEGSVSTLKIQRTERGDSAVYLCASSLIRSPYNEQFFGPGTRLTVL.